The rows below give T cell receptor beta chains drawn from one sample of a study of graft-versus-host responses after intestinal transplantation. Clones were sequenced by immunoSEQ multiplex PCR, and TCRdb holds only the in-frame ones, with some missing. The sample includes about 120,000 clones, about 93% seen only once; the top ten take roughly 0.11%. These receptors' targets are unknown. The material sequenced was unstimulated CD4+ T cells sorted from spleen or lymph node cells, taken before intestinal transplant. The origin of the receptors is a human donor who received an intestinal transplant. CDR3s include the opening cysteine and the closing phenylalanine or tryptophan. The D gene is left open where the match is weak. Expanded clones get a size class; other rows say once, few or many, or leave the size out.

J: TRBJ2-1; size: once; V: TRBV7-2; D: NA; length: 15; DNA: TGTGCCAGCAGCTTAGAAGGGTTGGGAAACAATGAGCAGTTCTTC; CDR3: CASSLEGLGNNEQFF
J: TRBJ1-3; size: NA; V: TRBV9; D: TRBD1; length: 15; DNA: TGTGCCAGCAGCTCCAGGGGGGGATCTGGAAACACCATATATTTT; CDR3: CASSSRGGSGNTIYF
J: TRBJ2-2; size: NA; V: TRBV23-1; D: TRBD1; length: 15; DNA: TGCGCCAGCAGTCAAGACAGGGGGCACACCGGGGAGCTGTTTTTT; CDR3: CASSQDRGHTGELFF
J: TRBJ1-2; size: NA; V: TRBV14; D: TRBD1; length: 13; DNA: TGTGCCAGCAGCCACGGACAGGTCTATGGCTACACCTTC; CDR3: CASSHGQVYGYTF
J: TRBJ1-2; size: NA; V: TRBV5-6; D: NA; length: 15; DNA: TGTGCCAGCAGCTATTTCGACAGCGCAGTCTATGGCTACACCTTC; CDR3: CASSYFDSAVYGYTF
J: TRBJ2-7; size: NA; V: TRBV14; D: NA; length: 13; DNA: TGTGCCAGCAGAGCCGGGGGTACCTACGAGCAGTACTTC; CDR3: CASRAGGTYEQYF
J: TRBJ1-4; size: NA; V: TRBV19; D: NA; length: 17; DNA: TGTGCCAGTACCTCAACCGCCGGGGGGCGCCGGGGGGAAAAACTGTTTTTT; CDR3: CASTSTAGGRRGEKLFF
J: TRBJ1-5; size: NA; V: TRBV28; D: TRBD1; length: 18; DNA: TGTGCCAGCAGTTTAAGGGAGGGGGCTTCGCCCCTCAATCAGCCCCAGCATTTT; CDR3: CASSLREGASPLNQPQHF
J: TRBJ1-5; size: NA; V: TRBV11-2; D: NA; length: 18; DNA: TGTGCCAGCAGCTTAAGTTCCTCGGGACTCCTAAGCAATCAGCCCCAGCATTTT; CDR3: CASSLSSSGLLSNQPQHF
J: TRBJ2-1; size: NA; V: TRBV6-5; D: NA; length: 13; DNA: TGTGCCAGCAGCTCAACCCCGGTCCTTCGAGAGTTCTTC; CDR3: CASSSTPVLREFF
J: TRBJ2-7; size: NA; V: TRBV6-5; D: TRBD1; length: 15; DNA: TGTGCCAGCACCAGGACAGGGGGGATCACCTACGAGCAGTACTTC; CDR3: CASTRTGGITYEQYF
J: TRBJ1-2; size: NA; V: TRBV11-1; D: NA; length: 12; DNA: TGTGCCAGCAGCATGGACTCCTATGGCTACACCTTC; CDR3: CASSMDSYGYTF
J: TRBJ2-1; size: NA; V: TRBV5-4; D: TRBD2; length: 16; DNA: TGTGCCAGCAGCGTAGGGGGGACTAGCGGATACAATGAGCAGTTCTTC; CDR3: CASSVGGTSGYNEQFF
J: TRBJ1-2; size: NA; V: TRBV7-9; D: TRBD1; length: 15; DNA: TGTGCCAGCAGCTTAGAAGGGGGCGCCGGTCGGGGCTACACCTTC; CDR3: CASSLEGGAGRGYTF